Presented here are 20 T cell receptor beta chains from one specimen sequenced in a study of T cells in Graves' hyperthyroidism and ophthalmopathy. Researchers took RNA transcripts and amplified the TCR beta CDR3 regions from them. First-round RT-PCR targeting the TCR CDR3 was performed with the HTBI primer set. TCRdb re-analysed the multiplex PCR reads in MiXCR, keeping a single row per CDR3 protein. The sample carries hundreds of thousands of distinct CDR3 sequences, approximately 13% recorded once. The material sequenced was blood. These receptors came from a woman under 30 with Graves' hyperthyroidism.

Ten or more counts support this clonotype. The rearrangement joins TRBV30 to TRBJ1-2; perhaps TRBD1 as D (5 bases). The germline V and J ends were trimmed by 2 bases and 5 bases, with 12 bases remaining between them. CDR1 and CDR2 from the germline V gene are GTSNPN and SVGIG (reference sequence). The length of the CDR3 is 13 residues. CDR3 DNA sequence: TGTGCCTGGAGTAGGGGCGGGCGGTATGGCTACACCTTC. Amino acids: CAWSRGGRYGYTF.

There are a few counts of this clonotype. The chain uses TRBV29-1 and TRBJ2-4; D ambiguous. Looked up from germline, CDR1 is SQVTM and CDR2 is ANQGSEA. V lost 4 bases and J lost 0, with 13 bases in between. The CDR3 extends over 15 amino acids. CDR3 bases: TGCAGCGTTGGGGCCCCCACACTAGCCAAAAACATTCAGTACTTC. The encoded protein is CSVGAPTLAKNIQYF.

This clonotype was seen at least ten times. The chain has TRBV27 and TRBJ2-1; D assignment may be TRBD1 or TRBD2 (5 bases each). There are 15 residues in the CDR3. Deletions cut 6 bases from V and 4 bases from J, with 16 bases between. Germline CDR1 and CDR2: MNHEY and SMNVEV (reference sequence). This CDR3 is CASSPASGLYNEQFF. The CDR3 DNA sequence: TGTGCCAGCAGCCCAGCCTCGGGGCTATACAATGAGCAGTTCTTC.

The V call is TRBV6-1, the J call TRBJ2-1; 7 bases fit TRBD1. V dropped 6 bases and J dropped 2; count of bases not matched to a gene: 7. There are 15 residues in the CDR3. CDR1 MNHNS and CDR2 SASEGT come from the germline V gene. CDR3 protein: CASSPGTVAYNEQFF. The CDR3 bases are TGTGCCAGCAGCCCCGGGACAGTCGCCTACAATGAGCAGTTCTTC.

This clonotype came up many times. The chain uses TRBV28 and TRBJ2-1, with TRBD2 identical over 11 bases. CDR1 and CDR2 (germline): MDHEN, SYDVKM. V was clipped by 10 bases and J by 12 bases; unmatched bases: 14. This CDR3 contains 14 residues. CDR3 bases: TGTGCCATCGGGAGGGGTAGCGGGAGGGAAGGGCAGTTCTTC. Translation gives CAIGRGSGREGQFF.

This chain's CDR3 is CASSPSLAGPEKLFF. The CDR3 nucleotides are TGTGCCAGCAGCCCTTCGCTCGCAGGCCCTGAAAAACTGTTTTTT. The chain recombines TRBV9 with TRBJ1-4; D gene uncertain. V was pared by 4 bases and J by 7 bases, with 17 bases between. CDR1 is SGDLS and CDR2 is YYNGEE in the germline V gene. This CDR3 is built from 15 residues.

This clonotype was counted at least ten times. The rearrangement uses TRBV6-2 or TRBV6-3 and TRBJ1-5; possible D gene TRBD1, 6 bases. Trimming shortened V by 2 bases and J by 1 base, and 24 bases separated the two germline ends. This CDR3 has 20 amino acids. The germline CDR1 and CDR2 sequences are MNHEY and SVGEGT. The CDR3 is CASSYPSWGAAVASNQPQHF. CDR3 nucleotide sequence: TGTGCCAGCAGTTACCCGTCCTGGGGGGCCGCCGTGGCGAGCAATCAGCCCCAGCATTTT.

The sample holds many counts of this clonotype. Here the CDR3 DNA reads TGTGCCAGCTCACCCGGACAGGGGTCGATTTGGGAGACCCAGTACTTC. Protein product: CASSPGQGSIWETQYF. The chain is built from TRBV18 and TRBJ2-5; 9 nucleotides agree with TRBD1. Germline V lookup: CDR1 KGHSH, CDR2 LQKENI. V lost 3 bases to trimming and J lost 5 bases; unmatched junction nucleotides: 10. The CDR3 contains 16 residues.

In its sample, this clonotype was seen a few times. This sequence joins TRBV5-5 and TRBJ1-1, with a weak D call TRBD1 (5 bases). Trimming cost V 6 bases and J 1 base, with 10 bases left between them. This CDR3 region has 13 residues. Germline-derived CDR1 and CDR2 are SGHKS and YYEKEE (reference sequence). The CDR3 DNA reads TGTGCCAGCACCGCCACAGGGAACACTGAAGCTTTCTTT. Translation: CASTATGNTEAFF.

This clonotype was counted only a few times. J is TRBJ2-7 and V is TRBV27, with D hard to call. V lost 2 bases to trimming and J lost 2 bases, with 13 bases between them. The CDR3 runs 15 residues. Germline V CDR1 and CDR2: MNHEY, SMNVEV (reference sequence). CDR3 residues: CASSLRTNGPYEQYF. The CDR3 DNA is TGTGCCAGCAGTTTAAGAACGAACGGCCCCTACGAGCAGTACTTC.

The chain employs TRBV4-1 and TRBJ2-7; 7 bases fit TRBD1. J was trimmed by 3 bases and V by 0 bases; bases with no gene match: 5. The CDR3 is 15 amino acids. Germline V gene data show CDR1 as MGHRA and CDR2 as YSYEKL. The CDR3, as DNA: TGCGCCAGCAGCCAAGATGGGCAGGGGGACTACGAGCAGTACTTC. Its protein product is CASSQDGQGDYEQYF.

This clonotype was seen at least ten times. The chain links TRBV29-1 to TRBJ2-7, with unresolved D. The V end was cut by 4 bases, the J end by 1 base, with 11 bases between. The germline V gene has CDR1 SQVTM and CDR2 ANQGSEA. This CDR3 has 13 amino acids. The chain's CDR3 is CSVVNVQSYEQYF. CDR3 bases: TGCAGCGTTGTCAACGTACAGTCCTACGAGCAGTACTTC.

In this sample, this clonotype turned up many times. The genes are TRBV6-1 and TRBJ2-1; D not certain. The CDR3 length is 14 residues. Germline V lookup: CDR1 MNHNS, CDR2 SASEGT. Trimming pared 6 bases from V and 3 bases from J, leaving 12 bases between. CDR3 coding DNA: TGTGCCAGCAGACCAAGGTCCGGCTACAATGAGCAGTTCTTC. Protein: CASRPRSGYNEQFF.

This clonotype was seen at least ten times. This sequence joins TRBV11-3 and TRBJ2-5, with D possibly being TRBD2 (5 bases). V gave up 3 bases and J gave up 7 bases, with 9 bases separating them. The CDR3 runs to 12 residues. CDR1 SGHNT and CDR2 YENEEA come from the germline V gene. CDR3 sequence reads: CASSLREGTQYF. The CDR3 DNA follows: TGTGCCAGCAGCTTGAGAGAGGGGACCCAGTACTTC. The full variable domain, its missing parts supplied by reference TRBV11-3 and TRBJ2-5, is EAGVVQSPRYKIIEKKQPVAFWCNPISGHNTLYWYLQNLGQGPELLIRYENEEAVDDSQLPKDRFSAERLKGVDSTLKIQPAELGDSAVYLCASSLREGTQYFGPGTRLLVL.

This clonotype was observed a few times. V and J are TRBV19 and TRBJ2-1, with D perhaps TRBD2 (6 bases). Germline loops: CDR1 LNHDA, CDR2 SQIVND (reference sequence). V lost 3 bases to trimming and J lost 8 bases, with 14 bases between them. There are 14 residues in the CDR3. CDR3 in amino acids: CASSIGGTLYEQFF. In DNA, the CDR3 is TGTGCCAGTAGTATTGGCGGGACTCTCTATGAGCAGTTCTTC.

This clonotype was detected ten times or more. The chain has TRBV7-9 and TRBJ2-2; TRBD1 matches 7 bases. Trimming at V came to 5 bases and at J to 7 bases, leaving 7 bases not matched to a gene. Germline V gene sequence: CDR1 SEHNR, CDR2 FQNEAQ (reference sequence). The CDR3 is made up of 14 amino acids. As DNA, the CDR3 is TGTGCCAGCAGCCTCGGGACAGCAAGCGGGGAGCTGTTTTTT. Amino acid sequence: CASSLGTASGELFF.

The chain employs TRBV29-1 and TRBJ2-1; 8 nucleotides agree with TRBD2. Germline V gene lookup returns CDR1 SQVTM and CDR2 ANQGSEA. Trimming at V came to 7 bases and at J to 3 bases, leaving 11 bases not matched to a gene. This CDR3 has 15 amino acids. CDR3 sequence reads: CSARGAVAVYNEQFF. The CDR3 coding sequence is TGCAGCGCGCGGGGGGCTGTAGCGGTCTACAATGAGCAGTTCTTC.

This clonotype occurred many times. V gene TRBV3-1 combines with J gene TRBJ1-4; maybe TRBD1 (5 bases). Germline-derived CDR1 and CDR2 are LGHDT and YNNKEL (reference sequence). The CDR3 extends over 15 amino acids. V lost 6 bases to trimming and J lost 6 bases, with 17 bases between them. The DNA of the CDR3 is TGTGCCAGCAGACAAAGGGACCGGGGCGATGAAAAACTGTTTTTT. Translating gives CASRQRDRGDEKLFF. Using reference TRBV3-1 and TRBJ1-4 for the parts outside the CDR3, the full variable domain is DTAVSQTPKYLVTQMGNDKSIKCEQNLGHDTMYWYKQDSKKFLKIMFSYNNKELIINETVPNRFSPKSPDKAHLNLHINSLELGDSAVYFCASRQRDRGDEKLFFGSGTQLSVL.

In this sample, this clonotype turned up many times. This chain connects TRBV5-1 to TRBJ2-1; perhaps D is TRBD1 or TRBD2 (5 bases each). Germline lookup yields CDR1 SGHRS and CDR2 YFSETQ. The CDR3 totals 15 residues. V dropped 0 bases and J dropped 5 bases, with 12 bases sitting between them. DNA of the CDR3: TGCGCCAGCAGCTTGGTGGGGAGAGGGGACAATGAGCAGTTCTTC. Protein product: CASSLVGRGDNEQFF. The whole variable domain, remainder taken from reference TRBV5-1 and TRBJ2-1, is KAGVTQTPRYLIKTRGQQVTLSCSPISGHRSVSWYQQTPGQGLQFLFEYFSETQRNKGNFPGRFSGRQFSNSRSEMNVSTLELGDSALYLCASSLVGRGDNEQFFGPGTRLTVL.

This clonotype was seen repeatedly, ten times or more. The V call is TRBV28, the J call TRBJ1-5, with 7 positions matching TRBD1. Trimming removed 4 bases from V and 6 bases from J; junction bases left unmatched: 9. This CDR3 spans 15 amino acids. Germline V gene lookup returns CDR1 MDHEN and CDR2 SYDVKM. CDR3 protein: CASSSPTQGFQPQHF. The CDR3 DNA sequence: TGTGCCAGCAGTTCCCCCACACAGGGGTTTCAGCCCCAGCATTTT.